One sample yielded the 4 T cell receptor beta chains listed below, sequenced in a study of T cells in localized non-small cell lung cancer. The table came from immunoSEQ multiplex PCR; TCRdb's copy has only in-frame clones and leaves some out. Among 30,000 to 40,000 clones listed, 78% were seen once. Sequences were derived from peripheral blood, sampled before any cancer treatment. The receptors derive from a male donor at least 60 years old with stage II squamous cell lung carcinoma.

The V call is TRBV6-6, the J call TRBJ1-4; D might be TRBD1 (6 bases). Germline-derived CDR1 and CDR2 are MNHNY and SVGAGI (reference sequence). Trimming left V 7 bases short and J 5 bases short, with 14 bases between. The CDR3 totals 14 residues. The CDR3 loop reads CASTGRQVNEKLFF. Here the CDR3 DNA reads TGTGCCAGCACCGGGAGACAGGTCAATGAAAAACTGTTTTTT.

This clone was counted a few times. The chain carries TRBV9 and TRBJ2-2; D could derive from TRBD1 or TRBD2 (5 bases each). CDR1 is SGDLS, CDR2 YYNGEE, per germline. V lost 5 bases and J lost 0, with 11 bases in between. The CDR3 runs to 15 residues. The CDR3 region is CASSIGTANTGELFF. Here the CDR3 DNA reads TGTGCCAGCAGTATCGGGACGGCGAACACCGGGGAGCTGTTTTTT.

This chain joins TRBV14 and TRBJ2-1; D gene unclear. Germline CDR1 and CDR2: SGHDN and FVKESK. The CDR3 has 11 residues. Trimming removed 3 bases at V and 8 bases at J, with 5 bases between. CDR3: CASSQVDEQFF. CDR3 nucleotides: TGTGCCAGCAGCCAGGTGGATGAGCAGTTCTTC.

This clone appeared once. The chain carries TRBV19 and TRBJ1-5; possible D gene TRBD1, 5 bases. Trimming took off 7 bases at V and 0 bases at J, with 16 bases between the two ends. The germline V gene encodes CDR1 LNHDA and CDR2 SQIVND (reference sequence). This CDR3 spans 16 amino acids. The chain's CDR3 is CASTTPGGYSNQPQHF. CDR3 sequence (DNA): TGTGCCAGTACCACTCCGGGGGGTTATAGCAATCAGCCCCAGCATTTT.